A few counts support the clone carrying this T cell receptor (beta chain). Its antigen is not identified. This entry is derived from a study of T cells in Graves' hyperthyroidism and ophthalmopathy. TCR beta CDR3 sequences were amplified from RNA transcripts. The TCR CDR3 first-round RT-PCR relied on the HTBI primer set. TCRdb analysed the multiplex PCR reads with MiXCR anew, one entry per CDR3 protein. The profile shows some 400,000 distinct CDR3 sequences, around an eighth of them singletons. CDR1 and CDR2 from the germline V gene are ENHRY and SYGVKD. This CDR3 spans 19 amino acids. The trim removed 4 bases at V and 0 bases at J, leaving 9 bases unmatched. Patients aged 18 to 65 had newly diagnosed hyperthyroidism lasting under 2 months. Notes on the study in general: The majority of expanded thyroid clonotypes above 0.001 also appeared in blood. A model built on 13 V-J features separated ophthalmopathy from stable hyperthyroidism. Prediction of ophthalmopathy progression came a median roughly 6.7 months pre-onset.

V is TRBV10-3 and J is TRBJ2-6, with 10 nucleotides matching TRBD1. This TCR derives from a young man with Graves' hyperthyroidism that later progressed to Graves' ophthalmopathy. Sequences were obtained from blood. In nucleotides, the CDR3 is TGTGCCATCAGTGGTCCCGGGACAGGGGCAAGCTCTGGGGCCAACGTCCTGACTTTC. Its translation: CAISGPGTGASSGANVLTF.